One sample yielded the 21 T cell receptor beta chains listed below, sequenced in a study of blood T cell repertoires in COVID-19 (dated by TCRdb to the early 2020s). The library was built by means of the immunoSEQ multiplex PCR assay. What TCRdb holds here is the immuneACCESS table cut down to in-frame rearrangements. Part of the clones is not present; checked against another copy, under half of the missing clones reflect an unresolved V gene, and the others are unexplained. The sample includes more than 95,000 clones, with more than 70% observed a single time. Approximately 5% of the sample is held by the ten biggest clonotypes. Input material: peripheral blood. The origin of the receptors is a human donor in a cohort sampled during active COVID-19.

This chain links TRBV27 with TRBJ1-1; 7 bases fit TRBD1. Germline V gene data show CDR1 as MNHEY and CDR2 as SMNVEV (reference sequence). With 4 bases clipped from V and 4 bases from J, the junction kept 12 bases outside the gene matches. The CDR3 is made up of 16 amino acids. The CDR3: CASSSMNRGKGTEAFF. CDR3 coding DNA: TGTGCCAGCAGTTCTATGAACAGGGGCAAGGGCACTGAAGCTTTCTTT.

This clone was seen once. As DNA, the CDR3 is TGTGCTAGTGGTCCGGACAGGGAGAACACTGAAGCTTTCTTT. Translating gives CASGPDRENTEAFF. The chain links TRBV12-5 to TRBJ1-1; TRBD1 matches 8 bases. After removal of 5 bases from V and 1 base from J, the junction contained 3 bases not matched to a gene. The CDR3 is made up of 14 amino acids. Germline V CDR1 and CDR2: LGHNT, FRNRAP. Complete variable domain (other parts from reference TRBV12-5 and TRBJ1-1): DARVTQTPRHKVTEMGQEVTMRCQPILGHNTVFWYRQTMMQGLELLAYFRNRAPLDDSGMPKDRFSAEMPDATLATLKIQPSEPRDSAVYFCASGPDRENTEAFFGQGTRLTVV.

Remarks on this clone: The junction differs from germline at one of its ends, possibly a read error. V usage is TRBV6-5 and J usage is TRBJ1-6; tentative D call: TRBD1 (6 bases). The CDR3 is made up of 11 amino acids. Germline V lookup: CDR1 MNHEY, CDR2 SVGAGI. CDR3 amino acids: CASSRTGLSFF. In nucleotides, the CDR3 is TGTGCCAGCAGTCGAACAGGGTTGAGTTTCTTT.

The chain links TRBV7-8 to TRBJ1-1; TRBD1 aligns across 8 bases. The V and J ends lost 4 bases and 1 base, in that order; junction bases with no gene match: 5. The germline gives CDR1 SGHVS, CDR2 FQNEAQ. The CDR3 extends over 15 amino acids. CDR3 coding DNA: TGTGCCAGCAGCTATCACAGGGGGGAGAACACTGAAGCTTTCTTT. This sequence encodes CASSYHRGENTEAFF.

V is TRBV7-9 and J is TRBJ2-2; 11 positions match TRBD2. V dropped 4 bases and J dropped 0; count of bases not matched to a gene: 1. The CDR3 length is 16 residues. From germline, CDR1 is SEHNR and CDR2 FQNEAQ (reference sequence). The CDR3 region has the DNA TGTGCCAGCAGCTATAGCGGGAGGGCGAACACCGGGGAGCTGTTTTTT. Its translation: CASSYSGRANTGELFF. Variable domain in full (rest from reference TRBV7-9 and TRBJ2-2): DTGVSQNPRHKITKRGQNVTFRCDPISEHNRLYWYRQTLGQGPEFLTYFQNEAQLEKSRLLSDRFSAERPKGSFSTLEIQRTEQGDSAMYLCASSYSGRANTGELFFGEGSRLTVL.

The chain joins TRBV14 to TRBJ2-7; TRBD1 aligns across 9 bases. In germline, CDR1 is SGHDN, CDR2 FVKESK. The CDR3 contains 13 residues. V trimming: 4 bases; J trimming: 6 bases; junction bases outside the gene matches: 4. CDR3 in amino acids: CASSPMTGGEQYF. CDR3 bases: TGTGCCAGCAGCCCGATGACAGGGGGCGAGCAGTACTTC.

The chain has TRBV27 and TRBJ2-1; D is ambiguous. The CDR3 runs to 13 residues. Per the germline V gene, CDR1 is MNHEY and CDR2 is SMNVEV (reference sequence). Trimming pared 6 bases from V and 7 bases from J, leaving 13 bases between. CDR3 bases: TGTGCCAGCAGCTCGTCGTTCGGGAATGAGCAGTTCTTC. Translation: CASSSSFGNEQFF.

The rearrangement uses TRBV11-2 and TRBJ1-1; D is uncertain. V was clipped by 3 bases and J by 11 bases, with 13 bases between them. The germline V gene encodes CDR1 SGHAT and CDR2 FQNNGV. The CDR3 is 12 residues long. The DNA of the CDR3 is TGTGCCAGCAGCTTTAGGTACCCCGGGGCTTTCTTT. It encodes CASSFRYPGAFF.

V gene TRBV7-9 combines with J gene TRBJ2-3; 9 bases fit TRBD2. V was pared by 4 bases and J by 5 bases, with 13 bases of the junction left unmatched. CDR1 SEHNR and CDR2 FQNEAQ come from the germline V gene (reference sequence). This CDR3 has 17 residues. The DNA for the CDR3 is TGTGCCAGCAGCTCGCAGGGTAGCGGGAGCCTTGGAGATACGCAGTATTTT. This sequence encodes CASSSQGSGSLGDTQYF.

V and J are TRBV27 and TRBJ2-7; D perhaps matches TRBD2 (6 bases). CDR1 is MNHEY, CDR2 SMNVEV, per germline (reference sequence). V lost 6 bases and J lost 6, with 12 bases in between. The length of the CDR3 is 12 residues. The CDR3 protein is CASRGGTAEQYF. The CDR3 nucleotides are TGTGCCAGCAGGGGCGGGACGGCCGAGCAGTACTTC.

The rearrangement links TRBV9 to TRBJ2-2; TRBD2 matches 9 bases. Germline V CDR1 and CDR2: SGDLS, YYNGEE. This CDR3 contains 16 residues. J was trimmed by 2 bases and V by 1 base; bases with no gene match: 3. The CDR3 nucleotides are TGTGCCAGCAGCGTAAAACTAGCGGGTAACACCGGGGAGCTGTTTTTT. Its protein is CASSVKLAGNTGELFF.

V and J are TRBV19 and TRBJ1-2; TRBD1 matches 9 bases. V shed 6 bases, J shed 8 bases, and the junction held 7 bases outside the gene matches. Per germline, CDR1 LNHDA and CDR2 SQIVND (reference sequence). This CDR3 region has 13 residues. This chain's CDR3 is CASSPGQGTGYTF. Here the CDR3 DNA reads TGTGCCAGTAGCCCCGGACAGGGGACCGGCTACACCTTC. Using reference TRBV19 and TRBJ1-2 for the parts outside the CDR3, the full variable domain is DGGITQSPKYLFRKEGQNVTLSCEQNLNHDAMYWYRQDPGQGLRLIYYSQIVNDFQKGDIAEGYSVSREKKESFPLTVTSAQKNPTAFYLCASSPGQGTGYTFGSGTRLTVV.

The gene calls are TRBV19 and TRBJ2-1; 10 nucleotides line up with TRBD2. Germline CDR1 and CDR2: LNHDA and SQIVND (reference sequence). The CDR3 is 13 amino acids. The V segment lost 10 bases and the J segment 2 bases; nucleotides outside the gene matches: 2. Written as DNA, the CDR3 is TGTGCCACGGGACTAGCGCCCTACAATGAGCAGTTCTTC. Protein product: CATGLAPYNEQFF.

The genes are TRBV25-1 and TRBJ2-7; possible D gene TRBD2, 5 bases. Per germline, CDR1 MGHDK and CDR2 SYGVNS. This CDR3 is built from 12 residues. V was shortened by 3 bases and J by 3 bases, with 6 bases between the two germline ends. DNA of the CDR3: TGTGCCAGCAGTGAGGACTTCTACGAGCAGTACTTC. This encodes CASSEDFYEQYF.

The gene calls are TRBV6-4 and TRBJ2-2; D is ambiguous. V lost 2 bases to trimming and J lost 1 base, with 8 bases between them. Per the germline V gene, CDR1 is MRHNA and CDR2 is SNTAGT. This CDR3 contains 15 residues. The CDR3 region is CASSDPYKNTGELFF. CDR3 in DNA: TGTGCCAGCAGTGACCCTTACAAGAACACCGGGGAGCTGTTTTTT.

The chain has TRBV19 and TRBJ2-7; 8 bases line up with TRBD1. CDR3 length equals 16 residues. Germline CDR1 is LNHDA and CDR2 is SQIVND (reference sequence). Unmatched junction bases numbered 10, after V lost 6 bases and J lost 0 bases. The CDR3, as DNA: TGTGCCAGTAGCGGGGACTGGGACAGGAGCTCCTACGAGCAGTACTTC. It is translated as CASSGDWDRSSYEQYF.

V usage is TRBV28 and J usage is TRBJ2-7; perhaps TRBD2 as D (5 bases). V dropped 2 bases and J dropped 3 bases, with 8 bases sitting between them. This CDR3 contains 13 residues. Germline loops: CDR1 MDHEN, CDR2 SYDVKM. This chain's CDR3 is CASSLGLSYEQYF. The CDR3 DNA sequence: TGTGCCAGCAGTTTAGGACTCAGCTACGAGCAGTACTTC.

J is TRBJ2-5 and V is TRBV19, with TRBD2 matching 14 bases. Trimming at V came to 5 bases and at J to 9 bases, leaving 8 bases not matched to a gene. The CDR3 contains 15 residues. Per germline, CDR1 LNHDA and CDR2 SQIVND (reference sequence). CDR3 coding DNA: TGTGCCAGTAGTGGGGGACTAGCGGGAGAAGGAGCCCAGTACTTC. Translated: CASSGGLAGEGAQYF.

The chain combines TRBV7-8 with TRBJ2-7, with TRBD2 identical over 9 bases. This CDR3 is built from 14 residues. V shed 5 bases, J shed 6 bases, and the junction held 8 bases outside the gene matches. From germline, CDR1 is SGHVS and CDR2 FQNEAQ. In nucleotides, the CDR3 is TGTGCCAGCAGCCGAGCTAGCGGGATTTCCGAGCAGTACTTC. Amino acid sequence: CASSRASGISEQYF. Supplemented by reference TRBV7-8 and TRBJ2-7, the full variable domain reads GAGVSQSPRYKVAKRGQDVALRCDPISGHVSLFWYQQALGQGPEFLTYFQNEAQLDKSGLPSDRFFAERPEGSVSTLKIQRTQQEDSAVYLCASSRASGISEQYFGPGTRLTVT.

This rearrangement joins TRBV13 to TRBJ2-3; TRBD2 aligns across 11 bases. Germline loops: CDR1 PRHDT, CDR2 FYEKMQ (reference sequence). This CDR3 spans 17 amino acids. V trimming: 5 bases; J trimming: 5 bases; junction bases outside the gene matches: 12. DNA of the CDR3: TGTGCCAGCAGCGGGGGCAGCCTAGCGGGAGGAAGAGATACGCAGTATTTT. Translating it yields CASSGGSLAGGRDTQYF.

The V gene is TRBV4-1, the J gene TRBJ2-3; D gene ambiguous. The CDR3 sequence is 14 residues long. V was trimmed by 1 base and J by 6 bases, leaving 11 bases between them. In germline, CDR1 is MGHRA, CDR2 YSYEKL. The CDR3, as DNA: TGCGCCAGCAGCCAAGGCCTCCGGTCTGATACGCAGTATTTT. It yields the protein CASSQGLRSDTQYF.